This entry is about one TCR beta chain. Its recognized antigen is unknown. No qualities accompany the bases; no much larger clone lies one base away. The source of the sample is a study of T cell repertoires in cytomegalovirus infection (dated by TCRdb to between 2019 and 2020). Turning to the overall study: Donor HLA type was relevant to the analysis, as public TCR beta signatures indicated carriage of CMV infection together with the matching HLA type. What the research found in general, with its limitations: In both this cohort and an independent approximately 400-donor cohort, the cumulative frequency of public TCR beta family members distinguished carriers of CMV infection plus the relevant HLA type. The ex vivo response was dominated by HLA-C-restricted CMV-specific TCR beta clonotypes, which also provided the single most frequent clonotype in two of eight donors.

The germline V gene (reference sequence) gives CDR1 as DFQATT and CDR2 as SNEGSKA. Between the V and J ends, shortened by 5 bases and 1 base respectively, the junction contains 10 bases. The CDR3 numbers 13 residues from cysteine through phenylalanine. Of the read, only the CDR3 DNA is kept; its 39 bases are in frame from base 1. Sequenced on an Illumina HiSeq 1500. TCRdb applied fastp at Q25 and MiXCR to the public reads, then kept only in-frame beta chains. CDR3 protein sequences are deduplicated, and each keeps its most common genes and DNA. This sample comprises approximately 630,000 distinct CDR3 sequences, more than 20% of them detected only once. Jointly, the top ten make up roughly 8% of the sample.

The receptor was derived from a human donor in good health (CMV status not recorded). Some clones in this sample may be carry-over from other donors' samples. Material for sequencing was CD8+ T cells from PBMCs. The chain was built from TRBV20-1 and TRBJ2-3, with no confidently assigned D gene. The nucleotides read TGCAGTGCTCAGGCTGGCCGCACAGATACGCAGTATTTT. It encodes CSAQAGRTDTQYF.